This TCR beta chain was captured by sequencing in a study of T cell repertoires in cytomegalovirus infection. Study at large: Used in the study were CMV epitopes, some recently identified and HLA-C-restricted, others well-studied and HLA-B-restricted.

Regarding the study as a whole: In two of eight donors, the top clonotype was HLA-C-restricted CMV-specific. Carriage of CMV together with the relevant HLA was identifiable through cumulative public TCR beta family frequency.

Turning to this clonotype: Its matching antigen is unknown.

TCRdb analysed the reads with MiXCR anew, one entry per CDR3 protein. The table has approximately 910,000 distinct CDR3 sequences, approximately 31% seen once; the top ten hold over 12%. Trimming removed 3 bases from V and 2 bases from J, with 7 bases in between. CDR1 is KGHDR and CDR2 is SFDVKD in the germline V gene. This CDR3 is 15 amino acids long. The clonotype was recovered from a human donor in good health (CMV status not recorded). Some clones in this sample may be carry-over from other donors' samples. This chain links TRBV24-1 with TRBJ2-6; D perhaps matches TRBD1 (6 bases). The sequences come from cultured CD8+ T cells from PBMCs, collected from culture after CMV antigen stimulation. The CDR3 nucleotides are TGTGCCACCAGTGATCCAGGGGCTGGGGCCAACGTCCTGACTTTC. It codes for CATSDPGAGANVLTF.